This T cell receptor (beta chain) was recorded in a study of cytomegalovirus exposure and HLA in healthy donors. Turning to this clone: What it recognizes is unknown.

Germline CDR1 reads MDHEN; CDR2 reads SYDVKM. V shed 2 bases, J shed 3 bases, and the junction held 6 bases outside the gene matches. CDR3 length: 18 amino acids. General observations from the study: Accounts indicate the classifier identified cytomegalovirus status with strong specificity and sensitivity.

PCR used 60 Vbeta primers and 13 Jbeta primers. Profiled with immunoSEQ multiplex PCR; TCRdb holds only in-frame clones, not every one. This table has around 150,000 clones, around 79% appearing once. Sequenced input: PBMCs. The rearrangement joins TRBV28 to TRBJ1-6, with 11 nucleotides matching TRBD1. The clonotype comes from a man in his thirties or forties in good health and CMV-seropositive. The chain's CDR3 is CASSLPSGTGGYNSPLHF. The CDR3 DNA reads TGTGCCAGCAGTTTACCCTCCGGGACAGGGGGCTATAATTCACCCCTCCACTTT.